The 7 T cell receptor beta chains given below trace back to one sample, sequenced in a study of T cell responses to AZD1222 COVID-19 vaccine. Repertoires were generated with immunoSEQ multiplex PCR, while TCRdb's copy carries only in-frame clones and drops some. The data show some 110,000 clones, with around nine tenths seen just once and 7% to 10% held by the top ten. Here the sequenced sample was peripheral blood, taken on day 0 of AZD1222 vaccination. These receptors originate from an adult in good health.

This clone has just a few counts. The chain has TRBV28 and TRBJ2-7, with 8 bases that match TRBD2. This CDR3 is 14 amino acids long. Germline CDR1 MDHEN, CDR2 SYDVKM. Trimming cost V 6 bases and J 5 bases; bases outside gene matches: 9. The CDR3 region has the DNA TGTGCCAGCAGCCTTCTAGCGGGTAGCGACGAGCAGTACTTC. Its protein is CASSLLAGSDEQYF.

This clone was counted between two and nine times. The chain joins TRBV10-1 to TRBJ2-3; TRBD2 agrees at 14 bases. CDR3 length equals 16 residues. Germline-derived CDR1 and CDR2 are WNHNN and SYGVQD (reference sequence). V gave up 6 bases and J gave up 1 base; unmatched junction bases: 3. CDR3 protein: CASRGLAGEGTDTQYF. The CDR3 coding sequence is TGCGCCAGCAGGGGACTAGCGGGAGAGGGCACAGATACGCAGTATTTT.

This chain links TRBV5-1 with TRBJ1-2; 9 nucleotides agree with TRBD1. The junction had 6 bases not matched to a gene; V was cut back by 4 bases and J by 5 bases. Germline values: CDR1 SGHRS, CDR2 YFSETQ. CDR3 length equals 14 residues. CDR3 residues: CASSPGQGQYGYTF. The CDR3 DNA is TGCGCCAGCAGCCCAGGACAGGGGCAGTATGGCTACACCTTC.

The chain recombines TRBV2 with TRBJ2-1; possible D gene TRBD1, 6 bases. Germline-derived CDR1 and CDR2 are SNHLY and FYNNEI. Trimming removed 7 bases at V and 7 bases at J, with 17 bases between. This CDR3 spans 14 amino acids. The CDR3 nucleotides read TGTGCCAGCAACCCAGGCAGGGGAGTAAATGAGCAGTTCTTC. Translated, it gives CASNPGRGVNEQFF.

This clone was seen just once. The J gene is TRBJ2-1, the V gene TRBV7-2; D is perhaps TRBD2 (5 bases). The CDR3 contains 13 residues. Germline V lookup: CDR1 SGHTA, CDR2 FQGNSA. Trimming took off 3 bases at V and 7 bases at J, with 10 bases between the two ends. In DNA form, the CDR3 reads TGTGCCAGCAGCTTTTCAGGCGGGAATGAGCAGTTCTTC. Its translation: CASSFSGGNEQFF.

The chain is built from TRBV7-9 and TRBJ1-5; D unresolved. CDR3 size: 13 residues. Germline CDR1 is SEHNR and CDR2 is FQNEAQ (reference sequence). V lost 6 bases and J 2 bases, leaving 8 bases between the germline ends. The CDR3 DNA sequence: TGTGCCAGCAGTTCTAATGGCAATCAGCCCCAGCATTTT. Residues: CASSSNGNQPQHF.

This chain connects TRBV18 to TRBJ1-4; 9 bases fit TRBD1. V shed 4 bases, J shed 6 bases, and the junction held 0 bases outside the gene matches. Germline loops: CDR1 KGHSH, CDR2 LQKENI. The CDR3 extends over 13 amino acids. In nucleotides, the CDR3 is TGTGCCAGCTCACGGGACAGGGATGAAAAACTGTTTTTT. Its translation: CASSRDRDEKLFF.